The source of this T cell receptor (beta chain) is a study of blood T cells in healthy people across ages. This clonotype turned up a few times. Alongside a J-beta primer mix, a sample-barcoded 5' primer served in a second PCR lasting about 7 to 11 cycles. TCRdb reanalysed the 5' RACE reads using MiXCR and keeps one entry per CDR3 protein. The sample lists around 1.5 million distinct CDR3 sequences; 42% were seen once. CDR3 length: 15 amino acids. The V and J ends lost 5 bases and 7 bases, in that order; junction bases with no gene match: 13. This rearrangement joins TRBV12-3 or TRBV12-4 to TRBJ1-2, with 7 nucleotides matching TRBD1. The sequencing input was blood. This receptor was identified in a woman aged 18-35 years in good health. CDR3: CASSPLEGATVGYTF. CDR3 sequence (DNA): TGTGCCAGCAGTCCCCTGGAGGGGGCGACGGTTGGCTACACCTTC.